The T cell receptor beta chain described here comes from a study of blood T cell repertoires in COVID-19 (dated by TCRdb to 2020 to 2021). Some background on the complete study: Samples covering the acute and convalescent phases of COVID-19 were provided by collaborators in the United States, Italy and Spain. The prospective study material was composed of cDNA or gDNA derived from T cells, B-cell-depleted T cells, or PBMCs. Deeply sampled blood TCRbeta repertoires from subjects exposed to, actively infected with, or recovered from COVID-19 were included in the dataset. A freely available public database, intended as a resource for researchers studying the immune response to SARS-CoV-2, is where the repertoires were released. Samples were obtained from the ongoing ImmuneRACE study (first 160 participants) and from 1,254 subjects provided by 6 global collaborators. The sample metadata nearly always contained a de-identified subject ID, COVID-19 status, age in years and sex. Where HLA class I and class II types were available, the types were taken from metadata supplied by the sample provider, not from assay-based typing.

TCRbeta CDR3 regions were amplified from genomic DNA using the immunoSEQ Assay, a bias-controlled multiplex PCR. The original methods were these. Within the assay, amplification of reference gene primers was used to estimate how many nucleated cells each sample contained. To quantify the absolute abundance of each unique TCRbeta CDR3 rearrangement, sequence reads were collapsed and filtered. For each sample, productive Simpson clonality was calculated as the square root of Simpson's diversity index over productive rearrangements. The source is immuneACCESS, and TCRdb retained only in-frame sequences with V and J called. Part of the clones is not carried over; for the studies checked, unresolved V genes explain less than half of this, and the remainder is unexplained. D and trimming were read from the DNA, whereas the V and J calls and clone size are those reported in that table. The sample table contains tens of thousands of clones; only one count was recorded for around 84% of them. The ten largest account for approximately 7.2% of the sample.

Overall results and qualifications from the work: The quantity of clinical and demographic metadata differed by source and by participant and was supplied without curation.

Collaborating institutions collected whole blood in K2EDTA tubes following their own protocols. For TCRbeta analysis, collaborators shipped samples in one of three forms: frozen whole blood, isolated PBMCs, or DNA extracted from either of those sample types. The germline V gene sets CDR1 to MNHNS and CDR2 to SASEGT. The CDR3 runs 16 amino acids, cysteine and phenylalanine included. Only the CDR3 part of the read is kept: 48 bases, read in frame from the first base. V is cut back by 1 base and J by 5 bases, with 7 bases in the junction unmatched. As regards this clone: Its antigen is currently not known. No quality values exist for individual bases; no much larger clone is one base distant.

Material for sequencing was peripheral blood. The rearranged chain carries TRBV6-1 and TRBJ2-5; 10 bases in the middle match TRBD1. This TCR was recovered from a man in his fifties or sixties with active COVID-19. The DNA reads TGTGCCAGCAGTGAAGACTGGACAGGGGGTGCGGAGACCCAGTACTTC. Translated, this gives CASSEDWTGGAETQYF.